Below, 18 T cell receptor beta chains from the same sample are listed, as sequenced in a study of blood T cell repertoires in COVID-19. Only in-frame clones appear in the TCRdb table, and some are missing; sequencing was by immunoSEQ multiplex PCR. Of some 97,000 clones in the sample, roughly 90% were seen once. Sequenced: peripheral blood. The receptors here all came from a man aged 30 to 39 in a cohort sampled during active COVID-19.

The CDR3 loop reads CASSLAGTGASYEQYF. The CDR3 DNA reads TGTGCCAGCAGCTTAGCGGGGACAGGGGCTTCCTACGAGCAGTACTTC. This chain joins TRBV7-2 and TRBJ2-7; TRBD1 agrees at 10 bases. CDR1 SGHTA and CDR2 FQGNSA come from the germline V gene. J lost 1 base, V lost 0 bases, and 3 bases had no gene match. The CDR3 has 16 amino acids.

The chain uses TRBV7-9 and TRBJ1-2; a possible D gene is TRBD1 (6 bases). From germline, CDR1 is SEHNR and CDR2 FQNEAQ (reference sequence). The CDR3 contains 14 residues. Trimming removed 4 bases at V and 4 bases at J, with 13 bases between. The DNA for the CDR3 is TGTGCCAGCAGCTACGATACAGGGATCTATGGCTACACCTTC. This sequence encodes CASSYDTGIYGYTF.

The rearrangement links TRBV7-2 to TRBJ2-3, with D tentatively TRBD1 (5 bases). The CDR3 loop spans 15 amino acids. Trimming shortened V by 5 bases and J by 5 bases, and 17 bases separated the two germline ends. Germline CDR1 reads SGHTA; CDR2 reads FQGNSA. CDR3 bases: TGTGCCAGCAGCCCAACAGGTCCGGGTGGAGATACGCAGTATTTT. Protein: CASSPTGPGGDTQYF.

Only a few counts were recorded for this clone. The V call is TRBV7-9, the J call TRBJ2-7; 8 bases align to TRBD1. V was clipped by 5 bases and J by 4 bases; unmatched bases: 7. The length of the CDR3 is 14 residues. Germline assignment: CDR1 SEHNR and CDR2 FQNEAQ (reference sequence). CDR3 region: CASSPDRVFYEQYF. CDR3 coding DNA: TGTGCCAGCAGCCCGGACAGGGTTTTTTACGAGCAGTACTTC. The whole variable domain, filled in from reference TRBV7-9 and TRBJ2-7, reads DTGVSQNPRHKITKRGQNVTFRCDPISEHNRLYWYRQTLGQGPEFLTYFQNEAQLEKSRLLSDRFSAERPKGSFSTLEIQRTEQGDSAMYLCASSPDRVFYEQYFGPGTRLTVT.

Written as DNA, the CDR3 is TGCAGCGTTGAAGACCCACCACTTCGGACAGGGCCTGAAGCTTTCTTT. Protein: CSVEDPPLRTGPEAFF. The V and J genes are TRBV29-1 and TRBJ1-1; 8 positions agree with TRBD1. The V and J ends lost 0 bases and 6 bases, in that order; junction bases with no gene match: 12. Looked up from germline, CDR1 is SQVTM and CDR2 is ANQGSEA. CDR3 length equals 16 residues.

The chain employs TRBV7-2 and TRBJ2-3, with D perhaps matching TRBD2 (6 bases). The CDR3 spans 14 residues. V was pared by 4 bases and J by 2 bases, with 10 bases between. CDR1 SGHTA and CDR2 FQGNSA come from the germline V gene. Written as DNA, the CDR3 is TGTGCCAGCAGCTCGGGGGTACACACAGATACGCAGTATTTT. Translation gives CASSSGVHTDTQYF.

The chain has TRBV24-1 and TRBJ2-3, with 8 bases matching TRBD1. V was clipped by 1 base and J by 5 bases; unmatched bases: 13. This CDR3 region has 18 residues. Germline assignment: CDR1 KGHDR and CDR2 SFDVKD. In nucleotides, the CDR3 is TGTGCCACCAGTGATTTCCCCGCGACAGGGGAGGAGGGAGATACGCAGTATTTT. It translates to CATSDFPATGEEGDTQYF.

In its sample, this clone was seen once. V is TRBV9 and J is TRBJ2-1; TRBD2 agrees at 8 bases. Germline V CDR1 and CDR2: SGDLS, YYNGEE. The V gene end was trimmed by 2 bases and the J gene end by 1 base; junction bases not matched to a gene: 8. The CDR3 sequence is 17 residues long. Here the CDR3 reads CASSVLSGGPSYNEQFF. DNA for the CDR3: TGTGCCAGCAGCGTCCTGAGCGGGGGCCCTTCCTACAATGAGCAGTTCTTC.

The chain is built from TRBV3-1 (or the pseudogene TRBV3-2) and TRBJ2-3, with D possibly TRBD2 on 5 matching bases. The V and J ends lost 4 bases and 3 bases respectively, with 14 bases between them. The CDR3 contains 15 residues. In germline, CDR1 is LGHDT, CDR2 YNNKEL (reference sequence). The CDR3 reads CASSRRTLNTDTQYF. CDR3 bases: TGTGCCAGCAGCCGCCGGACTTTAAATACAGATACGCAGTATTTT.

The chain carries TRBV7-2 and TRBJ2-7, with 9 bases aligning to TRBD1. The germline V gene encodes CDR1 SGHTA and CDR2 FQGNSA. The trim removed 5 bases at V and 3 bases at J, leaving 5 bases unmatched. This CDR3 has 14 amino acids. The CDR3 coding sequence is TGTGCCAGCAGCCCTACGACAGGGGGCTACGAGCAGTACTTC. Protein sequence: CASSPTTGGYEQYF.

The chain has TRBV6-1 and TRBJ2-1; D is possibly TRBD2 (7 bases). The V and J ends lost 1 base and 2 bases respectively, with 9 bases between them. The CDR3 is made up of 15 amino acids. CDR1 and CDR2 (germline): MNHNS, SASEGT. The DNA for the CDR3 is TGTGCCAGCAGTGAAGGGGAGGGGGCCTACAATGAGCAGTTCTTC. It yields the protein CASSEGEGAYNEQFF.

CDR3 sequence: CASSPAGGVANSPLHF. The CDR3 nucleotides are TGCGCCAGCAGCCCCGCGGGGGGGGTTGCTAATTCACCCCTCCACTTT. The rearrangement joins TRBV5-1 to TRBJ1-6, with D maybe TRBD1 (5 bases). CDR1 is SGHRS and CDR2 is YFSETQ in the germline V gene. CDR3 length: 16 amino acids. V was pared by 4 bases and J by 6 bases, with 17 bases between.

The rearrangement joins TRBV5-1 to TRBJ2-5; 7 bases are a match to TRBD1. CDR1 is SGHRS and CDR2 is YFSETQ in the germline V gene. V dropped 2 bases and J dropped 1; count of bases not matched to a gene: 5. The CDR3 extends over 15 amino acids. As DNA, the CDR3 is TGCGCCAGCAGCTTCTCGAGGGGGCCCCAAGAGACCCAGTACTTC. It translates to CASSFSRGPQETQYF.

The gene calls are TRBV5-8 and TRBJ1-5; 7 nucleotides agree with TRBD1. Germline values: CDR1 SGHTS, CDR2 YDEGEE. V shed 3 bases and J 3 bases; nucleotides not matched to a gene: 6. This CDR3 is 15 amino acids long. The CDR3 loop reads CASSSYRGLNQPQHF. CDR3 in DNA: TGTGCCAGCAGCTCTTACAGGGGACTCAATCAGCCCCAGCATTTT.

This chain links TRBV7-2 with TRBJ1-2; D is undetermined. Germline V gene sequence: CDR1 SGHTA, CDR2 FQGNSA. V lost 1 base and J lost 4, with 7 bases in between. The CDR3 extends over 13 amino acids. The CDR3 spells CASSLERFYGYTF. DNA of the CDR3: TGTGCCAGCAGCTTAGAACGGTTCTATGGCTACACCTTC.

V gene TRBV4-3 combines with J gene TRBJ1-2; no reliable D call. Per germline, CDR1 LGHNA and CDR2 YSLEER. The length of the CDR3 is 15 residues. V dropped 1 base and J dropped 3 bases, with 12 bases sitting between them. The CDR3 bases are TGCGCCAGCAGCCAAGCGCCCGGGGATGACTATGGCTACACCTTC. Protein product: CASSQAPGDDYGYTF.

This chain connects TRBV6-5 to TRBJ1-1, with D possibly TRBD1 on 5 matching bases. The CDR3 has 15 residues. V shed 0 bases and J shed 5 bases, with 13 bases lying between them. Germline CDR1 reads MNHEY; CDR2 reads SVGAGI. The CDR3 region has the DNA TGTGCCAGCAGTTACTCGGGAGGGGCTAAAACTGAAGCTTTCTTT. Translated, it gives CASSYSGGAKTEAFF.

DNA of the CDR3: TGCGCCAGCAGTGACCCGGGGGTAACAGTCGGGGAGCTGTTTTTT. Its protein is CASSDPGVTVGELFF. The chain is built from TRBV10-1 and TRBJ2-2, with D perhaps matching TRBD2 (6 bases). The germline V and J ends were trimmed by 3 bases and 7 bases, with 15 bases remaining between them. Germline V gene sequence: CDR1 WNHNN, CDR2 SYGVQD (reference sequence). The CDR3 extends over 15 amino acids.